This T cell receptor (beta chain) was obtained from a study of T cell responses to AZD1222 COVID-19 vaccine. Study-level results: Following two doses of AZD1222, Spike-specific TCR breadth and depth rose.

Sequenced by immunoSEQ multiplex PCR; TCRdb stores in-frame clones only, minus some. The table lists 65,000 to 80,000 clones, approximately 83% of them singletons. Trimming stripped 1 base from V and 2 bases from J, with 25 bases between. Germline V gene lookup returns CDR1 SGHVS and CDR2 FQNEAQ. The CDR3 covers 20 residues. For this clone: Antigen unknown.

Doses given second, at about 4 or about 12 weeks, were pooled. The V and J genes are TRBV7-8 and TRBJ2-3; D may be TRBD1 (5 bases). The TCR comes from an adult who received the AZD1222 COVID-19 vaccine. Sequenced here: peripheral blood, sampled 28 days after the second AZD1222 dose. The CDR3 sequence: CASSLDLRQGPTFITDTQYF. Written as DNA, the CDR3 is TGTGCCAGCAGCTTAGATCTCCGGCAGGGCCCGACCTTCATCACAGATACGCAGTATTTT.